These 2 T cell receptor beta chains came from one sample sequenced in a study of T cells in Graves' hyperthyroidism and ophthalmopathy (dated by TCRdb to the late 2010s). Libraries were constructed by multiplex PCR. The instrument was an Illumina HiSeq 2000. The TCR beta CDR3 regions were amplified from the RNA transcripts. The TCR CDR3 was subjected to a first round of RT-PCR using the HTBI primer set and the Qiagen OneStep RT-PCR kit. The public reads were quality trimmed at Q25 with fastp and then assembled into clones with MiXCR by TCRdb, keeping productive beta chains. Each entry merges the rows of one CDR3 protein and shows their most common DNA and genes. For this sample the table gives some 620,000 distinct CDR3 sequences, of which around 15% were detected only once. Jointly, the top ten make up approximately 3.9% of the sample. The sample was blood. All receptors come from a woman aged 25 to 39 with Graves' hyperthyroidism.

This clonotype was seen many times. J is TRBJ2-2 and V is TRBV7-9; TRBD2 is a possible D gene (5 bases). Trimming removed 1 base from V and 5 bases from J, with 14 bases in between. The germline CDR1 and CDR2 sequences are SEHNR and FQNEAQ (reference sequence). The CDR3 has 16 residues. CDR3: CASSLVASRRTGELFF. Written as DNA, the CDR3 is TGTGCCAGCAGCTTAGTGGCTAGCCGGAGGACCGGGGAGCTGTTTTTT.

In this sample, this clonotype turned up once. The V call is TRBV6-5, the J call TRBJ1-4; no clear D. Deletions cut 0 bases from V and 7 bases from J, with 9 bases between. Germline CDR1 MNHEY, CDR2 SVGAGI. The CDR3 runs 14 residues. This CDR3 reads CASSYSSIGEKLFF. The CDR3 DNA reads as TGTGCCAGCAGTTACTCCTCGATTGGTGAAAAACTGTTTTTT.